Given below is one T cell receptor beta chain in context. This specimen comes from a study of shared clonotypes between healthy human individuals. The wider study: Aged 18 to 49, the donors were a couple of women and a few men. CD4 naive and memory got three plates each, CD8 naive two, CD8 memory one.

The CDR3 totals 13 residues. V lost 4 bases, J lost 6 bases, and 10 bases lay in between. Germline CDR1 reads WNHNN; CDR2 reads SYGVQD (reference sequence). Division of CD4+ cells produced a CD45RA+ naive subset and a CD45RA-negative memory subset. It was 200 ng DNA, about 30,000 T cell genomes, that sorted-subset replicate PCRs used. Measured with immunoSEQ multiplex PCR; TCRdb has only the in-frame clones, and not every one. The repertoire holds just over 2,000,000 clones, over 85% seen once, with roughly 0.13% in the top ten. The sample was naive CD4+ T cells sorted from blood. As for subset: CD45RA+ positively selected. The chain carries TRBV10-1 and TRBJ2-1; D is uncertain. The clonotype comes from a man between 18 and 35 years old in good health. In DNA, the CDR3 is TGCGCCAGCAGTGTTCAGCTGGGCAATGAGCAGTTCTTC. It translates to CASSVQLGNEQFF.